A selection of T cell receptor beta chains follows, all from one sample in a study of blood T cell repertoires in COVID-19. Sequenced by immunoSEQ multiplex PCR; TCRdb stores in-frame clones only, minus some. The sample has 35,000 to 45,000 clones, roughly four fifths seen once. Sequencing input: peripheral blood. Receptors were obtained from a woman aged 65 to 85 with acute or convalescent COVID-19. Each CDR3 is given with its conserved first and last residue. Each record gives: clone size, D gene, V gene, CDR3 length, J gene, CDR3 protein, CDR3 DNA. A D gene is named only where the DNA matches it firmly. A clone size is listed for some rows: how often the clone was seen (once, few, many), or a class if it is expanded.

.	.	TRBV7-9	14	TRBJ1-2	CASSLEPTNYGYTF	TGTGCCAGCAGCTTAGAGCCCACTAACTATGGCTACACCTTC
.	.	TRBV10-1	14	TRBJ2-1	CASSANERYNEQFF	TGCGCCAGCAGTGCAAACGAGAGGTACAATGAGCAGTTCTTC
.	.	TRBV28	15	TRBJ1-6	CASSQGRAYNSPLHF	TGTGCCAGCAGCCAGGGCAGGGCCTATAATTCACCCCTCCACTTT
few	.	TRBV19	15	TRBJ1-2	CASSILAGKGYGYTF	TGTGCCAGTAGTATACTGGCAGGGAAGGGGTATGGCTACACCTTC
.	.	TRBV11-3	13	TRBJ2-2	CASSLRGYGELFF	TGTGCCAGCAGCTTAAGGGGCTATGGGGAGCTGTTTTTT
.	.	TRBV10-3	14	TRBJ2-3	CAISDRDSADTQYF	TGTGCCATCAGTGACCGGGACTCGGCAGATACGCAGTATTTT
.	TRBD1	TRBV29-1	14	TRBJ1-5	CSVDPGGTGQPQHF	TGCAGCGTTGACCCAGGGGGAACTGGGCAGCCCCAGCATTTT
.	.	TRBV7-2	16	TRBJ1-5	CASSLQGLYSNQPQHF	TGTGCCAGCAGCTTACAGGGTTTGTATAGCAATCAGCCCCAGCATTTT
.	.	TRBV28	14	TRBJ2-1	CASRWPDSYNEQFF	TGTGCCAGCAGGTGGCCCGACTCCTACAATGAGCAGTTCTTC
.	TRBD1	TRBV6-5	14	TRBJ1-6	CASREGTGLSPLHF	TGTGCCAGCAGGGAGGGGACAGGGCTATCACCCCTCCACTTT
.	.	TRBV11-2	16	TRBJ1-1	CASSLDPPRAPTEAFF	TGTGCCAGCAGCTTAGACCCCCCCAGGGCGCCCACTGAAGCTTTCTTT
few	.	TRBV3-1/TRBV3-2	15	TRBJ1-2	CASSQGLGADAGYTF	TGTGCCAGCAGCCAAGGTTTAGGGGCCGATGCTGGCTACACCTTC
.	TRBD2	TRBV5-1	14	TRBJ2-7	CASSRGSGSSEQYF	TGCGCCAGCAGCCGTGGAAGCGGGAGTAGCGAGCAGTACTTC
.	.	TRBV2	13	TRBJ2-3	CASSQGGTDTQYF	TGTGCCAGCAGCCAGGGTGGGACAGATACGCAGTATTTT
.	.	TRBV7-2	14	TRBJ1-3	CASSLAGDGNTIYF	TGTGCCAGCAGCTTAGCAGGGGATGGAAACACCATATATTTT
.	.	TRBV18	11	TRBJ2-7	CASSPGHEQYF	TGTGCCAGCTCACCGGGCCACGAGCAGTACTTC
.	TRBD2	TRBV9	17	TRBJ2-3	CASSVRGGGMDGDTQYF	TGTGCCAGCAGCGTTCGTGGCGGGGGTATGGATGGAGATACGCAGTATTTT
few	TRBD1	TRBV5-1	14	TRBJ2-3	CASSRYRGSDTQYF	TGCGCCAGCAGTCGATACAGGGGATCGGATACGCAGTATTTT
.	.	TRBV29-1	14	TRBJ1-1	CSVHTRTIATEAFF	TGCAGCGTCCACACCCGGACAATCGCCACTGAAGCTTTCTTT
.	TRBD1	TRBV7-9	13	TRBJ1-2	CASSLWTGNGYTF	TGTGCCAGCAGTCTTTGGACAGGGAATGGCTACACCTTC
few	TRBD2	TRBV6-5	14	TRBJ2-3	CASGGLAGLNTQYF	TGTGCCAGCGGGGGGCTAGCGGGATTAAATACGCAGTATTTT
.	TRBD1	TRBV6-6	16	TRBJ1-5	CASRKTDRSGNQPQHF	TGTGCCAGCAGAAAGACGGACAGGTCGGGCAATCAGCCCCAGCATTTT
.	TRBD1	TRBV5-1	18	TRBJ1-5	CASSLTPPDREGNQPQHF	TGCGCCAGCAGCTTGACTCCCCCGGACAGGGAAGGCAATCAGCCCCAGCATTTT
.	TRBD1	TRBV6-5	13	TRBJ1-2	CASTPDRDRGYTF	TGTGCCAGCACCCCCGACAGGGATAGGGGCTACACCTTC
.	TRBD1	TRBV7-6	17	TRBJ2-6	CASSPRQGSSGANVLTF	TGTGCCAGCAGCCCCCGACAGGGCAGCTCTGGGGCCAACGTCCTGACTTTC
.	TRBD1	TRBV3-1/TRBV3-2	15	TRBJ1-1	CASSRQGVGDTEAFF	TGTGCCAGCAGTCGGCAGGGGGTTGGGGACACTGAAGCTTTCTTT
few	TRBD2	TRBV4-3	17	TRBJ2-2	CASSPGTSGGVTGELFF	TGCGCCAGCAGCCCAGGGACTAGCGGGGGCGTCACCGGGGAGCTGTTTTTT
.	.	TRBV6-2/TRBV6-3	16	TRBJ2-7	CASSYNDRWGSYEQYF	TGTGCCAGCAGTTACAACGACAGGTGGGGATCCTACGAGCAGTACTTC
.	TRBD1	TRBV7-9	15	TRBJ2-7	CAGYHRGILLYEQYF	TGTGCCGGGTATCACAGGGGGATCCTACTATACGAGCAGTACTTC
.	.	TRBV9	14	TRBJ2-1	CASSVGTTYNEQFF	TGTGCCAGCAGCGTAGGGACTACCTACAATGAGCAGTTCTTC
.	.	TRBV28	15	TRBJ1-1	CASSISGWRATEAFF	TGTGCCAGCAGTATATCGGGGTGGAGGGCAACTGAAGCTTTCTTT
.	TRBD1	TRBV28	12	TRBJ2-7	CASSSTGDEQYF	TGTGCCAGCAGTTCCACAGGGGATGAGCAGTACTTC
.	TRBD1	TRBV7-9	14	TRBJ1-5	CASSRGQGDQPQHF	TGTGCCAGCAGCCGAGGACAGGGCGATCAGCCCCAGCATTTT
.	.	TRBV28	15	TRBJ1-5	CASSLGTFSNQPQHF	TGTGCCAGCAGCTTGGGGACTTTTAGCAATCAGCCCCAGCATTTT
.	.	TRBV3-1/TRBV3-2	15	TRBJ1-2	CASSQDLQAPYGYTF	TGTGCCAGCAGCCAAGACCTGCAGGCCCCCTATGGCTACACCTTC
.	.	TRBV18	19	TRBJ2-4	CASSPRPGRGSAAPNIQYF	TGTGCCAGCTCACCACGCCCAGGGCGAGGCAGTGCGGCCCCAAACATTCAGTACTTC
.	.	TRBV7-3	14	TRBJ2-2	CASSLNRNTGELFF	TGTGCCAGCAGCTTAAACAGGAACACCGGGGAGCTGTTTTTT
.	TRBD1	TRBV4-3	15	TRBJ1-2	CASSPVQTGDYGYTF	TGCGCCAGCAGCCCGGTTCAGACAGGGGACTATGGCTACACCTTC
.	.	TRBV29-1	15	TRBJ1-1	CSVGSGFGVITEAFF	TGCAGCGTTGGCTCGGGATTCGGGGTTATCACTGAAGCTTTCTTT
many	TRBD1	TRBV7-2	16	TRBJ1-2	CASSVTGGPSNYGYTF	TGTGCCAGCAGCGTGACAGGGGGCCCCTCTAACTATGGCTACACCTTC
few	.	TRBV27	12	TRBJ1-2	CASSQDSYGYTF	TGTGCCAGCAGCCAAGACAGCTATGGCTACACCTTC
once	.	TRBV5-1	12	TRBJ2-1	CASSLAGNEQFF	TGCGCCAGCAGCTTGGCAGGGAATGAGCAGTTCTTC
once	.	TRBV19	16	TRBJ2-2	CASSPRGRGYTGELFF	TGTGCCAGTAGTCCTCGCGGCAGGGGATACACCGGGGAGCTGTTTTTT
.	TRBD1	TRBV28	15	TRBJ1-1	CASRTPQGARTEAFF	TGTGCCAGCAGGACTCCACAGGGGGCAAGAACTGAAGCTTTCTTT
once	.	TRBV7-8	14	TRBJ1-5	CASSQMGVNQPQHF	TGTGCCAGCAGCCAGATGGGAGTCAATCAGCCCCAGCATTTT
few	TRBD1	TRBV10-1	15	TRBJ2-1	CASSEPGQGHNEQFF	TGCGCCAGCAGCGAACCGGGACAGGGACACAATGAGCAGTTCTTC
.	TRBD1	TRBV27	13	TRBJ2-1	CASNTFGTEGRFF	TGTGCCAGCAATACCTTCGGGACAGAGGGCAGGTTCTTC
.	TRBD1	TRBV9	16	TRBJ1-5	CASSVDDRGGNQPQHF	TGTGCCAGCAGCGTAGATGACAGGGGAGGCAATCAGCCCCAGCATTTT
once	.	TRBV6-6	13	TRBJ1-5	CASSGQPRQPQHF	TGTGCCAGCAGCGGACAGCCCAGACAGCCCCAGCATTTT
.	TRBD1	TRBV6-5	16	TRBJ1-3	CASSWDSLGSGNTIYF	TGTGCCAGCAGTTGGGACAGCCTAGGCTCTGGAAACACCATATATTTT
.	TRBD1	TRBV6-1	16	TRBJ1-2	CASSERGQLTNYGYTF	TGTGCCAGCAGTGAGAGGGGACAGTTAACTAACTATGGCTACACCTTC
.	.	TRBV9	13	TRBJ1-1	CASSARVQTEAFF	TGTGCCAGCAGCGCGAGGGTTCAAACTGAAGCTTTCTTT